These T cell receptor beta chains were read from a single sample in a study of identical twins. MiXCR was run by TCRdb on the 5' RACE reads, yielding one entry per CDR3 protein. The sample yields about 340,000 distinct CDR3 sequences, around 12% seen once. In addition, the sample was reused for a study of yellow fever vaccine responses in identical twins.

Sequencing used CD8+ T cells sorted from blood. These receptors were taken from a woman younger than 35 in good health. The CDR3 runs from the conserved cysteine through the conserved F or W. A D gene is named only where the DNA matches it firmly. Not every row has a clone size; where given, it reads once, few, many or a size class.

V gene	D gene	clone size	J gene	CDR3 protein	CDR3 DNA
TRBV12-3/TRBV12-4	TRBD2	few	TRBJ2-5	CASSLSAGGVETQYF	TGTGCCAGCAGTTTATCCGCGGGGGGGGTAGAGACCCAGTACTTC
TRBV14	TRBD1	few	TRBJ2-6	CASSQVVPGQESGANVLTF	TGTGCCAGCAGCCAAGTAGTTCCGGGACAGGAATCGGGGGCCAACGTCCTGACTTTC
TRBV28	-	few	TRBJ2-7	CASSPDNSYYYEQYF	TGTGCCAGCAGTCCAGACAACAGCTACTACTACGAGCAGTACTTC
TRBV24-1	-	few	TRBJ2-1	CATSSRSEAGGREQFF	TGTGCCACCAGTTCCCGGTCGGAAGCCGGTGGCAGGGAGCAGTTCTTC
TRBV28	-	-	TRBJ2-7	CASAKARASYEQYF	TGTGCCAGCGCAAAGGCCCGGGCCTCCTACGAGCAGTACTTC
TRBV15	-	few	TRBJ2-6	CATSVLWGGGANVLTF	TGTGCCACCAGCGTTCTCTGGGGCGGTGGGGCCAACGTCCTGACTTTC
TRBV4-1	TRBD2	-	TRBJ2-1	CASSFASGRAFSYNEQFF	TGCGCCAGCAGCTTTGCCAGCGGGAGGGCCTTCTCCTACAATGAGCAGTTCTTC
TRBV3-1	TRBD1	-	TRBJ2-5	CASSQKTGQETQYF	TGTGCCAGCAGCCAAAAGACAGGGCAAGAGACCCAGTACTTC
TRBV10-3	-	few	TRBJ1-5	CAISESYDRNQPQHF	TGTGCCATCAGTGAGTCTTATGACAGGAATCAGCCCCAGCATTTT
TRBV2	TRBD1	few	TRBJ2-7	CARSLRDSSYEQYF	TGTGCCAGATCCCTAAGGGACAGCTCCTACGAGCAGTACTTC
TRBV11-3	-	-	TRBJ2-1	CASSLIGGPISYNEQFF	TGTGCCAGCAGCTTAATCGGTGGACCCATCTCCTACAATGAGCAGTTCTTC
TRBV27	-	few	TRBJ1-5	CASSTRRINQPQHF	TGTGCCAGCAGCACCCGACGGATCAATCAGCCCCAGCATTTT
TRBV20-1	TRBD2	-	TRBJ2-3	CSAPSGGYSTDTQYF	TGCAGTGCTCCTAGCGGGGGATACAGCACAGATACGCAGTATTTT
TRBV20-1	TRBD2	few	TRBJ2-1	CSAPRGGRNEQFF	TGCAGTGCTCCTCGGGGGGGCCGGAATGAGCAGTTCTTC
TRBV5-5	-	many	TRBJ1-2	CASSGARDYGYTF	TGTGCCAGCAGCGGGGCTCGGGACTATGGCTACACCTTC
TRBV4-1	-	many	TRBJ2-7	CASSQDLLISASYEQYF	TGCGCCAGCAGCCAAGATCTTCTTATCAGTGCCTCCTACGAGCAGTACTTC
TRBV20-1	TRBD2	few	TRBJ2-3	CSVPQRGSTDTQYF	TGCAGTGTCCCGCAGCGGGGTAGCACAGATACGCAGTATTTT
TRBV20-1	-	few	TRBJ2-3	CSARAWAQTPLARTDTQYF	TGCAGTGCTAGGGCCTGGGCCCAAACCCCACTAGCTCGCACAGATACGCAGTATTTT
TRBV7-6	TRBD2	-	TRBJ2-1	CASSLASGGGAGEQFF	TGTGCCAGCAGCTTAGCGTCGGGCGGGGGGGCAGGTGAGCAGTTCTTC
TRBV3-1	-	few	TRBJ2-7	CASSGIQSSYEQYF	TGTGCCAGCAGCGGCATCCAGAGTTCCTACGAGCAGTACTTC
TRBV2	-	-	TRBJ1-2	CASRGKVHTF	TGTGCCAGCAGGGGCAAGGTCCACACCTTC
TRBV9	TRBD2	few	TRBJ2-1	CASPPRGDLDHNEQFF	TGTGCCAGCCCTCCCCGGGGGGACCTCGACCACAATGAGCAGTTCTTC
TRBV7-9	-	few	TRBJ2-2	CASSSFHGELFF	TGTGCCAGCAGCTCGTTCCACGGGGAGCTGTTTTTT
TRBV15	TRBD1	-	TRBJ1-2	CATSRDRTGNYGYTF	TGTGCCACCAGCAGAGATAGGACAGGGAACTATGGCTACACCTTC
TRBV19	TRBD1	-	TRBJ2-7	CASSIMGTDYEQYF	TGTGCCAGTAGTATAATGGGGACAGACTACGAGCAGTACTTC
TRBV7-9	-	few	TRBJ2-3	CASSLDRAVRTDTQYF	TGTGCCAGCAGCTTAGACAGGGCTGTTAGGACAGATACGCAGTATTTT
TRBV6-5	TRBD2	few	TRBJ2-5	CASSYSLWDGRETQYF	TGTGCCAGCAGTTACTCGTTGTGGGACGGGAGGGAGACCCAGTACTTC
TRBV10-3	TRBD1	few	TRBJ2-1	CAIKEGQGAGGSYNEQFF	TGTGCCATCAAGGAGGGACAGGGGGCGGGGGGAAGCTACAATGAGCAGTTCTTC
TRBV27	-	-	TRBJ2-1	CASSLYRVDEQFF	TGTGCCAGCAGTTTATACAGGGTAGATGAGCAGTTCTTC
TRBV27	-	few	TRBJ1-2	CASSWSAGSSGYTF	TGTGCCAGCAGTTGGTCGGCAGGGAGCTCTGGCTACACCTTC
TRBV2	TRBD2	few	TRBJ2-1	CARLAGGSQEQFF	TGTGCCAGGCTAGCGGGAGGTAGTCAGGAGCAGTTCTTC
TRBV11-2	-	few	TRBJ1-1	CASSQLWTANTEAFF	TGTGCCAGCAGCCAACTTTGGACAGCGAACACTGAAGCTTTCTTT
TRBV6-1	TRBD2	few	TRBJ2-2	CASTGGSDVGELFF	TGTGCCAGCACGGGGGGGTCTGATGTAGGGGAGCTGTTTTTT
TRBV24-1	TRBD2	few	TRBJ2-1	CATSDPTSGSLNEQFF	TGTGCCACCAGTGACCCAACTAGCGGGAGTCTCAATGAGCAGTTCTTC
TRBV2	-	-	TRBJ2-3	CASSASSTDTQYF	TGTGCCAGCAGCGCTTCTAGCACAGATACGCAGTATTTT
TRBV11-2	TRBD2	many	TRBJ2-1	CASSPWTSLSYNEQFF	TGTGCCAGCAGCCCCTGGACTAGTTTGTCCTACAATGAGCAGTTCTTC
TRBV2	TRBD2	few	TRBJ2-3	CASSEAPTEEFSGINADTQYF	TGTGCCAGCAGTGAAGCGCCTACCGAAGAATTTAGCGGGATAAACGCAGATACGCAGTATTTT
TRBV5-1	-	many	TRBJ1-1	CASSLTGPMNTEAFF	TGCGCCAGCAGCTTGACGGGGCCCATGAACACTGAAGCTTTCTTT
TRBV4-2	-	-	TRBJ2-2	CASSLEVVGDSVGELFF	TGTGCCAGCAGCCTGGAGGTTGTGGGCGACTCGGTTGGGGAGCTGTTTTTT
TRBV5-1	-	-	TRBJ2-1	CASSFGRVSSYNEQFF	TGCGCCAGCAGCTTTGGCCGGGTGAGCTCCTACAATGAGCAGTTCTTC
TRBV7-9	TRBD1	-	TRBJ2-7	CASSRQGGDNEQYF	TGTGCCAGCAGCCGACAGGGGGGCGACAACGAGCAGTACTTC
TRBV5-4	-	-	TRBJ2-1	CASSQGGLFQFF	TGTGCCAGCAGCCAAGGGGGGCTTTTCCAGTTCTTC
TRBV11-2	-	few	TRBJ2-7	CASSLEAPSSYEQYF	TGTGCCAGCAGCTTAGAAGCGCCAAGCTCCTACGAGCAGTACTTC
TRBV27	-	-	TRBJ2-3	CASSLARHTDTQYF	TGTGCCAGCAGTTTAGCAAGGCACACAGATACGCAGTATTTT
TRBV4-1	-	-	TRBJ2-7	CASSQDLWKPYEQYF	TGCGCCAGCAGCCAAGACCTTTGGAAGCCCTACGAGCAGTACTTC
TRBV20-1	-	-	TRBJ2-1	CSAQAPRNEQFF	TGCAGTGCTCAGGCCCCGAGGAATGAGCAGTTCTTC
TRBV5-1	TRBD2	-	TRBJ2-2	CASSFRREGSTGELFF	TGCGCCAGCAGCTTCAGGCGGGAGGGGTCAACCGGGGAGCTGTTTTTT
TRBV28	TRBD1	-	TRBJ2-3	CASWAWARDRDTDTQYF	TGTGCCAGCTGGGCGTGGGCTCGGGACAGGGACACAGATACGCAGTATTTT
TRBV2	-	few	TRBJ1-3	CASSEAPDTIYF	TGTGCCAGCAGTGAAGCCCCCGACACCATATATTTT
TRBV7-9	-	-	TRBJ1-1	CASSSLDQVGVNTEAFF	TGTGCCAGCAGCTCCCTGGACCAGGTTGGGGTTAACACTGAAGCTTTCTTT
TRBV27	TRBD2	-	TRBJ2-3	CASSPPGLAGRWDTDTQYF	TGTGCCAGCAGTCCCCCGGGACTAGCGGGGAGGTGGGACACAGATACGCAGTATTTT
TRBV29-1	-	-	TRBJ1-1	CSASEGSGPEAFF	TGCAGCGCCTCGGAGGGGTCAGGCCCTGAAGCTTTCTTT
TRBV7-2	-	-	TRBJ2-2	CASSPDPGELFF	TGTGCCAGCAGCCCAGACCCCGGGGAGCTGTTTTTT
TRBV7-8	-	-	TRBJ2-2	CASSLVSFNGELFF	TGTGCCAGCAGCTTAGTCAGTTTCAACGGGGAGCTGTTTTTT
TRBV29-1	TRBD2	-	TRBJ2-3	CSVDWGGSTDTQYF	TGCAGCGTTGATTGGGGGGGAAGCACAGATACGCAGTATTTT
TRBV28	-	-	TRBJ2-4	CASSARDVEAKNIQYF	TGTGCCAGCAGTGCCCGGGATGTCGAGGCCAAAAACATTCAGTACTTC
TRBV29-1	-	many	TRBJ2-1	CSVDPPRPLDNNEQFF	TGCAGCGTTGATCCTCCGCGGCCTCTGGACAACAATGAGCAGTTCTTC